This TCR beta chain was identified during a study of a mutant IDH1 vaccine in newly diagnosed glioma. Study at large: Participants attended visit V12, the safety follow-up, at week 35, and then attended visit V13 at week 47. General study points: Altogether, 85% to 95% of patients exhibited vaccine-induced immune responses.

Regarding time point: week 35, safety follow-up. It was 300 ug of mutant IDH1 20-mer peptide that made up each vaccine dose, given with topical imiquimod. The repertoire was sequenced with immunoSEQ multiplex PCR; TCRdb's copy has only in-frame clones and lacks some. The table has over 40,000 clones, roughly 79% seen once. Points on this clone: Its antigen is as yet unknown.

The TCR sequence derives from a woman in her thirties or forties with glioma. Some clones in this sample may be carry-over from other donors' samples. This material consisted of PBMCs, taken from a glioma patient whose treatment included an IDH1 peptide vaccine.

The DNA for the CDR3 is TGCGCCAGCAGCTTGGCGGCGGGGTCCACAGATACGCAGTATTTT. Translating it yields CASSLAAGSTDTQYF. The V and J genes are TRBV5-1 and TRBJ2-3, with D perhaps matching TRBD2 (6 bases). The germline gives CDR1 SGHRS, CDR2 YFSETQ. V gave up 0 bases and J gave up 2 bases, with 10 bases separating them. This CDR3 contains 15 residues.